Detailed here is one TCR beta chain. The antigen is unknown. PCR involved 60 Vbeta and 13 Jbeta primers. The repertoire was sequenced with immunoSEQ multiplex PCR; TCRdb's copy has only in-frame clones and lacks some. The sample includes approximately 150,000 clones, around 79% of them seen just once. Trimming took off 3 bases at V and 4 bases at J, with 9 bases between the two ends. From germline, CDR1 is SGHVS and CDR2 FNYEAQ. CDR3 length equals 14 residues. This sample stems from a study of cytomegalovirus exposure and HLA in healthy donors. On the study more broadly: Just over 80% of 398 genotyped donors fell in the Caucasian-associated ancestry cluster. Points from the study as a whole: Researchers counted 180 or so TCR beta chains as cytomegalovirus-associated. A likely sequencing artifact accounted for one observed cluster of highly shared sequence variants.

The chain carries TRBV7-6 and TRBJ2-2; D uncertain. The receptor's source is a man aged 35 to 55 in good health and CMV-seronegative. What was sequenced was PBMCs. In DNA, the CDR3 is TGTGCCAGCAGCTTCTCCGAGAGCACCGGGGAGCTGTTTTTT. Its protein product is CASSFSESTGELFF. The full variable domain, its missing parts supplied by reference TRBV7-6 and TRBJ2-2, is GAGVSQSPRYKVTKRGQDVALRCDPISGHVSLYWYRQALGQGPEFLTYFNYEAQQDKSGLPNDRFSAERPEGSISTLTIQRTEQRDSAMYRCASSFSESTGELFFGEGSRLTVL.